Below, 20 T cell receptor beta chains from the same sample are listed, as sequenced in a study of blood T cell repertoires in COVID-19. The table came from immunoSEQ multiplex PCR; TCRdb's copy has only in-frame clones and leaves some out. This table holds some 160,000 clones, 78% found once. Specimen: peripheral blood. All receptors come from an elderly woman with acute or convalescent COVID-19.

The V and J genes are TRBV11-1 and TRBJ1-2; 7 nucleotides match TRBD1. Trimming took 5 bases from V and 7 from J; bases not matched to a gene: 4. The CDR3 loop spans 12 amino acids. The germline CDR1 and CDR2 sequences are SGHAT and FQDESV (reference sequence). In DNA form, the CDR3 reads TGTGCCAGCAGCCCAGACAGGGCTGGCTACACCTTC. This gives the protein CASSPDRAGYTF.

This chain connects TRBV27 to TRBJ2-1; 8 positions match TRBD1. V lost 4 bases and J lost 6; bases outside the gene matches: 8. Germline CDR1 reads MNHEY; CDR2 reads SMNVEV (reference sequence). The CDR3 runs to 15 residues. The CDR3 reads CASSSPGGWGNEQFF. The CDR3 nucleotides read TGTGCCAGCAGTTCCCCAGGGGGCTGGGGCAATGAGCAGTTCTTC.

The V gene is TRBV3-1 (or the pseudogene TRBV3-2), the J gene TRBJ2-7; TRBD1 matches at 8 bases. The CDR3 loop spans 14 amino acids. Germline CDR1 LGHDT, CDR2 YNNKEL (reference sequence). Trimming took 4 bases from V and 5 from J; bases not matched to a gene: 7. CDR3 sequence reads: CASSPRTGRDEQYF. CDR3 coding DNA: TGTGCCAGCAGCCCCCGGACAGGGCGCGACGAGCAGTACTTC.

This rearrangement joins TRBV5-6 to TRBJ2-7; TRBD1 might be the D (5 bases). The CDR3 has 14 residues. Looked up from germline, CDR1 is SGHDT and CDR2 is YYEEEE. V shed 1 base and J shed 5 bases, with 13 bases lying between them. CDR3 in DNA: TGTGCCAGCAGCTTGAAGGGGATCCGGCACGAGCAGTACTTC. This translates into CASSLKGIRHEQYF. Full variable domain (rest looked up from reference TRBV5-6 and TRBJ2-7): DAGVTQSPTHLIKTRGQQVTLRCSPKSGHDTVSWYQQALGQGPQFIFQYYEEEERQRGNFPDRFSGHQFPNYSSELNVNALLLGDSALYLCASSLKGIRHEQYFGPGTRLTVT.

The J gene is TRBJ2-6, the V gene TRBV30; D is unresolved. The CDR3 totals 14 residues. The germline V gene has CDR1 GTSNPN and CDR2 SVGIG (reference sequence). V gave up 2 bases and J gave up 1 base, with 6 bases separating them. The CDR3 protein is CAWSPTSGANVLTF. DNA for the CDR3: TGTGCCTGGAGTCCGACATCTGGGGCCAACGTCCTGACTTTC.

The rearrangement links TRBV30 to TRBJ1-1; 8 nucleotides align to TRBD1. Germline loops: CDR1 GTSNPN, CDR2 SVGIG (reference sequence). Unmatched junction bases numbered 5, after V lost 4 bases and J lost 4 bases. The CDR3 sequence is 13 residues long. DNA for the CDR3: TGTGCCTGGACCAGACAGGGGATCACTGAAGCTTTCTTT. Amino acids: CAWTRQGITEAFF.

CDR3 loop: CASSKARSGSTDTQYF. As DNA, the CDR3 is TGTGCCAGCAGCAAAGCGCGTAGCGGGAGCACAGATACGCAGTATTTT. V usage is TRBV21-1 and J usage is TRBJ2-3; the table calls TRBD2, which could not be checked here. TRBV21-1 is given as a pseudogene. CDR3 length: 16 amino acids.

As DNA, the CDR3 is TGTGCCAGCAGATCTGCAGGGGGCTCTGAAGCTTTCTTT. As protein: CASRSAGGSEAFF. V usage is TRBV6-5 and J usage is TRBJ1-1, with 8 bases fitting TRBD1. After removal of 6 bases from V and 6 bases from J, the junction contained 6 bases not matched to a gene. Per the germline V gene, CDR1 is MNHEY and CDR2 is SVGAGI. The CDR3 runs to 13 residues.

V is TRBV7-2 and J is TRBJ2-5; 10 bases agree with TRBD1. V shed 4 bases and J 6 bases; nucleotides not matched to a gene: 5. This CDR3 spans 14 amino acids. Germline CDR1 is SGHTA and CDR2 is FQGNSA. DNA for the CDR3: TGTGCCAGCAGCTCCGGACAGGGGGAGAAGACCCAGTACTTC. Its protein is CASSSGQGEKTQYF.

V is TRBV7-6 and J is TRBJ1-3; TRBD1 agrees at 7 bases. The CDR3 runs 16 residues. V was pared by 5 bases and J by 0 bases, with 7 bases of the junction left unmatched. CDR1 is SGHVS, CDR2 FNYEAQ, per germline. The DNA of the CDR3 is TGTGCCAGCAGCCTTGGACAGGCCCGCTCTGGAAACACCATATATTTT. Translation: CASSLGQARSGNTIYF.

The chain links TRBV5-1 to TRBJ1-2, with 9 bases matching TRBD1. Germline CDR1 reads SGHRS; CDR2 reads YFSETQ. The CDR3 runs to 14 residues. Unmatched junction bases numbered 7, after V lost 3 bases and J lost 7 bases. CDR3 amino acids: CASSSRTGVLGYTF. The CDR3 DNA sequence: TGCGCCAGCAGCTCCAGGACAGGGGTTCTTGGCTACACCTTC.

The genes are TRBV4-2 and TRBJ1-4, with D maybe TRBD1 (5 bases). V shed 1 base and J shed 3 bases, with 12 bases lying between them. The CDR3 totals 16 residues. CDR1 LGHNA and CDR2 YNFKEQ come from the germline V gene. CDR3 in amino acids: CASSQATVRANEKLFF. CDR3 DNA sequence: TGTGCCAGCAGCCAAGCAACGGTCAGGGCTAATGAAAAACTGTTTTTT.

This chain connects TRBV29-1 to TRBJ1-1, with 8 bases fitting TRBD1. J gave up 6 bases and V 6 bases, and 6 bases lay outside the gene matches. The CDR3 sequence is 12 residues long. Germline-derived CDR1 and CDR2 are SQVTM and ANQGSEA. DNA for the CDR3: TGCAGCGTGAAGGACAGGGTCGCTGAAGCTTTCTTT. Its translation: CSVKDRVAEAFF.

The V and J genes are TRBV11-2 and TRBJ2-7, with D possibly being TRBD2 (6 bases). Germline CDR1 is SGHAT and CDR2 is FQNNGV. The CDR3 is made up of 15 amino acids. Trimming pared 3 bases from V and 1 base from J, leaving 13 bases between. The CDR3 sequence is CASSFVGGRSYEQYF. The DNA for the CDR3 is TGTGCCAGCAGCTTTGTCGGGGGACGGTCCTACGAGCAGTACTTC.

The V and J genes are TRBV19 and TRBJ1-2; 8 bases agree with TRBD1. Germline V gene lookup returns CDR1 LNHDA and CDR2 SQIVND (reference sequence). The CDR3 has 15 amino acids. J lost 4 bases, V lost 7 bases, and 11 bases had no gene match. CDR3 in amino acids: CASIPLRGLGYGYTF. Here the CDR3 DNA reads TGTGCCAGTATCCCCCTCAGGGGGCTGGGCTATGGCTACACCTTC.

The J gene is TRBJ2-3, the V gene TRBV19, with 15 nucleotides matching TRBD2. V shed 6 bases and J 3 bases; nucleotides not matched to a gene: 16. This CDR3 is built from 20 residues. Germline CDR1 LNHDA, CDR2 SQIVND (reference sequence). In DNA form, the CDR3 reads TGTGCCAGTAGCCCCGCCCCTTACTCCGGGACTAGCGGGAGGACAGATACGCAGTATTTT. Its translation is CASSPAPYSGTSGRTDTQYF.

This clone was seen a handful of times. The chain carries TRBV7-8 and TRBJ1-3; tentative D call: TRBD1 (6 bases). The V and J ends lost 5 bases and 0 bases respectively, with 11 bases between them. Germline CDR1 SGHVS, CDR2 FQNEAQ. The CDR3 sequence is 15 residues long. CDR3 in DNA: TGTGCCAGCAGCGATGGACAGAGCTCTGGAAACACCATATATTTT. Protein sequence: CASSDGQSSGNTIYF.

V and J are TRBV20-1 and TRBJ1-2, with 8 bases that match TRBD1. V lost 3 bases, J lost 5 bases, and 8 bases stayed unmatched. Germline V gene sequence: CDR1 DFQATT, CDR2 SNEGSKA (reference sequence). The CDR3 covers 14 residues. The CDR3 DNA reads TGCAGTGCTAGTGGGCAGGGGGCAAGATATGGCTACACCTTC. Translating gives CSASGQGARYGYTF.

This clone was observed once. V is TRBV9 and J is TRBJ1-5; 8 nucleotides line up with TRBD1. After removal of 0 bases from V and 7 bases from J, the junction contained 6 bases not matched to a gene. The CDR3 sequence is 15 residues long. The germline V gene has CDR1 SGDLS and CDR2 YYNGEE. The CDR3 loop is CASSVGPGGYQPQHF. For the CDR3, the DNA is TGTGCCAGCAGCGTAGGCCCAGGGGGCTACCAGCCCCAGCATTTT.

The chain links TRBV30 to TRBJ1-2; D remains unclear. CDR3 length equals 13 residues. The V end was cut by 0 bases, the J end by 8 bases, with 13 bases between. Germline CDR1 GTSNPN, CDR2 SVGIG (reference sequence). Here the CDR3 reads CAWSVVKEKGYTF. The CDR3 coding sequence is TGTGCCTGGAGTGTAGTGAAGGAGAAGGGCTACACCTTC.